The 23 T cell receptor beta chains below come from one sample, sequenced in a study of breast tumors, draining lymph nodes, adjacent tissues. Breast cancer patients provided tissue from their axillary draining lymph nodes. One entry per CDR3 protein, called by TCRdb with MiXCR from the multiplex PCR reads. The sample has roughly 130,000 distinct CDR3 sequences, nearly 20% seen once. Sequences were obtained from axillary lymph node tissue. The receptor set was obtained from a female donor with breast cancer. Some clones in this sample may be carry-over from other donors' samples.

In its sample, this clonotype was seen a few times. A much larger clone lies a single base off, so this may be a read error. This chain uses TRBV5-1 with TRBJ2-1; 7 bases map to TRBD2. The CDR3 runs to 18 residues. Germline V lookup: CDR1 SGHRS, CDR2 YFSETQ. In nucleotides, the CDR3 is TGCGCCAGCAGCTCCACACGGGGGGTCTCGAGCTCCCACAATGAGCAGTTCTTC. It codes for CASSSTRGVSSSHNEQFF.

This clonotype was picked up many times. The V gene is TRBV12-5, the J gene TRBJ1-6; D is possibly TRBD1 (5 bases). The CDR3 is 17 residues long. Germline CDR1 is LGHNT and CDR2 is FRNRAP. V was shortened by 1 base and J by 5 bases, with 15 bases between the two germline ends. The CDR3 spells CASGLDVDSDNNSPLHF. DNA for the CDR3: TGTGCTAGTGGTTTGGACGTTGACAGTGACAATAATTCACCCCTCCACTTT.

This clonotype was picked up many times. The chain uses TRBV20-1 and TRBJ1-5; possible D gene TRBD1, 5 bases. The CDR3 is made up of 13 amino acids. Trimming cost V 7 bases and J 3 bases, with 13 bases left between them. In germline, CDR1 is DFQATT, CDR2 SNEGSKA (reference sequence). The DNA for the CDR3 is TGCAGTGGAAGTGGGGGACCCAATCAGCCCCAGCATTTT. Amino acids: CSGSGGPNQPQHF.

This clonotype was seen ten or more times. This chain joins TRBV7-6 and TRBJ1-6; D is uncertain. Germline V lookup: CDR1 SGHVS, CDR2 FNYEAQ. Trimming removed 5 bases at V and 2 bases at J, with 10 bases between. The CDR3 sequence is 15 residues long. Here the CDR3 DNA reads TGTGCCAGCAGCCTGGATGAAGCCTATAATTCACCCCTCCACTTT. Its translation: CASSLDEAYNSPLHF.

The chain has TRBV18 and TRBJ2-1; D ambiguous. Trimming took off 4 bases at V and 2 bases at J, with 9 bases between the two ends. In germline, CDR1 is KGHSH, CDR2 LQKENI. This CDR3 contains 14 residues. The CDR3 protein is CASSLWATYNEQFF. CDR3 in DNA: TGTGCCAGCTCACTTTGGGCTACCTACAATGAGCAGTTCTTC.

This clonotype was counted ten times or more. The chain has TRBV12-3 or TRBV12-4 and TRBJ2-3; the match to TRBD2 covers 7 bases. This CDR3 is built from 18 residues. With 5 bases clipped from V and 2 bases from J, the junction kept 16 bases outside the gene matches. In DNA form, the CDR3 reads TGTGCCAGCAGTCCCCGGGGGATGGCGGGAGTCGTCACAGATACGCAGTATTTT. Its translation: CASSPRGMAGVVTDTQYF.

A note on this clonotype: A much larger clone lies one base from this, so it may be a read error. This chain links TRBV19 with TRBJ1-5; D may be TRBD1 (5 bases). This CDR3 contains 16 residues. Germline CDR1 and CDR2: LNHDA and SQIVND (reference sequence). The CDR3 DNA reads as TGTGCCGGTAGGAGTTGGGACTTTGGCCTGGATCAGCCCCAGCATTTT. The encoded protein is CAGRSWDFGLDQPQHF.

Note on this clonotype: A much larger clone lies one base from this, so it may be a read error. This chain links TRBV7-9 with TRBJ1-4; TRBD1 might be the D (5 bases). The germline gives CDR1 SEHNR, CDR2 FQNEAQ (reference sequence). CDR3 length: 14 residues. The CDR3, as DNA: TGTGCCAGCAGCCCCCGGGGGTCCGGAGAAAAACTGCTTTTT. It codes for CASSPRGSGEKLLF.

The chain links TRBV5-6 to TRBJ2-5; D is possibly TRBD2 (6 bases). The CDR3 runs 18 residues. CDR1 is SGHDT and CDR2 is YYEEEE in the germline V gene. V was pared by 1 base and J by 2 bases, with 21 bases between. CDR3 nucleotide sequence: TGTGCCAGCAGCTTGCGCTCGCCGGGGGTCCAGGGACAAGAGACCCAGTACTTC. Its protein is CASSLRSPGVQGQETQYF.

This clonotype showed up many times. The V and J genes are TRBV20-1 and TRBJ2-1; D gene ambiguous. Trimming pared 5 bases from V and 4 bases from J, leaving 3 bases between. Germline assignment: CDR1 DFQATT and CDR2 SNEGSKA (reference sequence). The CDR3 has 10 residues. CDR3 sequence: CSAQYNEQFF. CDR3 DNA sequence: TGCAGTGCTCAATACAATGAGCAGTTCTTC.

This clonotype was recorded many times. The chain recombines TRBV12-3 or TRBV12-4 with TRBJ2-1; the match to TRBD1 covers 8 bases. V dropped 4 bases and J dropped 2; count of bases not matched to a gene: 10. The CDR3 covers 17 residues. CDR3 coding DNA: TGTGCCAGCAGTTCAGCACGGACAGGGCGGGCCTACAATGAGCAGTTCTTC. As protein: CASSSARTGRAYNEQFF.

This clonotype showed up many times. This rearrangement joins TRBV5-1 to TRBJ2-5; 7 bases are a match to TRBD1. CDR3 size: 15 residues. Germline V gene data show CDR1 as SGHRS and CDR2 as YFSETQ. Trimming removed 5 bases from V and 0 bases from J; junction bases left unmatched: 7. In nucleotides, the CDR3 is TGCGCCAGCAGTTTAGGACAGGCGTACCAAGAGACCCAGTACTTC. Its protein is CASSLGQAYQETQYF.

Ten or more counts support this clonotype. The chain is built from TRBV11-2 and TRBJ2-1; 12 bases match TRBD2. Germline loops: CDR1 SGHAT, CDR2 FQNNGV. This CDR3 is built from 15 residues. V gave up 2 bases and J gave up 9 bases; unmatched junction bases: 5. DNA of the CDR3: TGTGCCAGCAGCTTAAGACTAGCGGGAGTTTCTGAGCAGTTCTTC. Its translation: CASSLRLAGVSEQFF.

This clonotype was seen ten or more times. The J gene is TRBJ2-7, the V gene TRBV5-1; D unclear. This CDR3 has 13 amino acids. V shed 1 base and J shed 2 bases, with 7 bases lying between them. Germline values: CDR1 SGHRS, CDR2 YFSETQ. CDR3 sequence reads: CASSLTATYEQYF. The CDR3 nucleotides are TGCGCCAGCAGCTTGACCGCGACCTACGAGCAGTACTTC.

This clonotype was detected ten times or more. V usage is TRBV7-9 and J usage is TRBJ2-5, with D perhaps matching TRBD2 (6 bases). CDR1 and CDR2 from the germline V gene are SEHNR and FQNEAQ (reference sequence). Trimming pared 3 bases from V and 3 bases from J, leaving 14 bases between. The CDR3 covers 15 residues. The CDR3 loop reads CASSFPTSGEETQYF. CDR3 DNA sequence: TGTGCCAGCAGCTTCCCAACTTCGGGGGAAGAGACCCAGTACTTC. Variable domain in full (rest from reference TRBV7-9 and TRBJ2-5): DTGVSQNPRHKITKRGQNVTFRCDPISEHNRLYWYRQTLGQGPEFLTYFQNEAQLEKSRLLSDRFSAERPKGSFSTLEIQRTEQGDSAMYLCASSFPTSGEETQYFGPGTRLLVL.

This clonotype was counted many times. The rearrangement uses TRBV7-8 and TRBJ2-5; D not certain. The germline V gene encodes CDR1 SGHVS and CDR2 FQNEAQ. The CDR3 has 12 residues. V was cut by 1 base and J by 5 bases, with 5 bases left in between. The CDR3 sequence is CASSLDLETQYF. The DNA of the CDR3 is TGTGCCAGCAGCTTAGATCTCGAGACCCAGTACTTC.

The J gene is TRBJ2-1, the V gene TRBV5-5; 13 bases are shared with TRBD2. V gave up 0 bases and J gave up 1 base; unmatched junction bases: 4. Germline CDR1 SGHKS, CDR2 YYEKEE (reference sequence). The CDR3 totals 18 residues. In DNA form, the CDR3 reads TGTGCCAGCAGCTTGGGGACTAGCGGGGGCCCTTCCTACAATGAGCAGTTCTTC. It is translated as CASSLGTSGGPSYNEQFF. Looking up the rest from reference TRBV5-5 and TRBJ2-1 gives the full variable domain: DAGVTQSPTHLIKTRGQQVTLRCSPISGHKSVSWYQQVLGQGPQFIFQYYEKEERGRGNFPDRFSARQFPNYSSELNVNALLLGDSALYLCASSLGTSGGPSYNEQFFGPGTRLTVL.

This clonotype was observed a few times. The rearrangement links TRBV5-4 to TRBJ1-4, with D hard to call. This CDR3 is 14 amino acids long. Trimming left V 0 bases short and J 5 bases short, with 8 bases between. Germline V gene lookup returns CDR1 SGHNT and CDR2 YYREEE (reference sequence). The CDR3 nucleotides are TGTGCCAGCAGCTTGGGGCCCGGGAATGAAAAACTGTTTTTT. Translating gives CASSLGPGNEKLFF.

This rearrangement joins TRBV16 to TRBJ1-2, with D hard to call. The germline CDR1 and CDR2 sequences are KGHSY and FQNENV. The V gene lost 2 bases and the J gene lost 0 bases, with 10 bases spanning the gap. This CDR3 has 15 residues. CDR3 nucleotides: TGTGCCAGCAGCCAACTACAGAATACTAACTATGGCTACACCTTC. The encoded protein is CASSQLQNTNYGYTF. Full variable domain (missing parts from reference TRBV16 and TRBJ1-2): GEEVAQTPKHLVRGEGQKAKLYCAPIKGHSYVFWYQQVLKNEFKFLISFQNENVFDETGMPKERFSAKCLPNSPCSLEIQATKLEDSAVYFCASSQLQNTNYGYTFGSGTRLTVV.

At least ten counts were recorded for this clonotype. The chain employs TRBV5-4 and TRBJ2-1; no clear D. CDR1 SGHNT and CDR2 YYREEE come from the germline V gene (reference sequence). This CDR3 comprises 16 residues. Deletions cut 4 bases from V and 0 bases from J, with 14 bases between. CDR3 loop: CASSTPPPSSYNEQFF. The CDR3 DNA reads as TGTGCCAGCAGCACGCCCCCCCCGAGCTCCTACAATGAGCAGTTCTTC.

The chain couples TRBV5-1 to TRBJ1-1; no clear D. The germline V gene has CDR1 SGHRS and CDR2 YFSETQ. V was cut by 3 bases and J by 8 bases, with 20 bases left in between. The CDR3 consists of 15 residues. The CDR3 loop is CASSSPPAEAGEAFF. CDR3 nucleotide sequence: TGCGCCAGCAGCTCACCACCAGCCGAGGCCGGGGAAGCTTTCTTT.

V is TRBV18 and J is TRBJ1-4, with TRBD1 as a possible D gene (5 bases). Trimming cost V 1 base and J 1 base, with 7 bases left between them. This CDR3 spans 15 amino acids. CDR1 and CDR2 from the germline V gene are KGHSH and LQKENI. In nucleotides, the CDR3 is TGTGCCAGCTCACCACGGGACTTAACTAATGAAAAACTGTTTTTT. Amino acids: CASSPRDLTNEKLFF.

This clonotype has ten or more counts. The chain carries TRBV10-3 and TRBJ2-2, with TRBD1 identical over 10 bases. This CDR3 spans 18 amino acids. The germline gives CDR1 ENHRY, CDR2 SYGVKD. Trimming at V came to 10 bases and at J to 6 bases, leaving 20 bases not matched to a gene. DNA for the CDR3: TGTGCCAACCGGGACAGGGGAGGGGTAGGGAAAAGACCCGGGGAGCTGTTTTTT. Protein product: CANRDRGGVGKRPGELFF.